A selection of T cell receptor beta chains follows, all from one sample in a study of blood T cells in healthy people across ages. TCRdb redid the calling of the 5' RACE reads with MiXCR, one entry per CDR3 protein. The repertoire holds hundreds of thousands of distinct CDR3 sequences, with approximately 50% as singletons. The sample taken for sequencing was blood. These receptors were collected from a woman aged 60-70 years in good health. The CDR3 runs from the conserved cysteine through the conserved F or W. D genes are given only for firm matches. Clone size is shown for a subset of rows, as once, few, many or a class of expanded clone.

abundance | j_gene | d_gene | v_gene | CDR3aa | CDR3nt
many | TRBJ2-5 | . | TRBV20-1 | CSARDLLVETQYF | TGCAGTGCTAGAGATCTACTAGTGGAGACCCAGTACTTC
. | TRBJ2-2 | . | TRBV5-1 | CASSLRTSNTGELFF | TGCGCCAGCAGCTTAAGGACTTCGAACACCGGGGAGCTGTTTTTT
many | TRBJ2-7 | . | TRBV5-1 | CASSLAGDEQYF | TGTGCCAGCAGTCTTGCAGGGGACGAGCAGTACTTC
few | TRBJ2-7 | . | TRBV20-1 | CSAAPGGGRNEQYF | TGCAGTGCCGCCCCAGGCGGCGGCCGTAACGAGCAGTACTTC
. | TRBJ2-5 | TRBD2 | TRBV5-5 | CASRMLLAINNEQYF | TGTGCCAGCAGAATGCTACTAGCGATTAACAATGAGCAGTACTTC
once | TRBJ2-3 | . | TRBV4-3 | CASSQGPLSGVTSRTDTQYF | TGCGCCAGCAGCCAAGGACCCCTAAGCGGAGTAACCTCTCGCACAGATACGCAGTATTTT
few | TRBJ1-2 | TRBD1 | TRBV4-2 | CASSQGPRGFYGYTF | TGTGCCAGCAGCCAAGGTCCCAGGGGGTTTTATGGCTACACCTTC
. | TRBJ2-7 | TRBD1 | TRBV29-1 | CSVGPGTGDYEQYF | TGCAGCGTTGGGCCCGGGACAGGGGACTACGAGCAGTACTTC
few | TRBJ2-4 | TRBD2 | TRBV29-1 | CSVEGREQGDIQYF | TGCAGCGTTGAGGGGCGGGAGCAGGGTGACATTCAGTACTTC
few | TRBJ2-5 | . | TRBV7-8 | CASSSTGGEAETQYF | TGTGCCAGCAGCTCGACAGGAGGCGAAGCGGAGACCCAGTACTTC
. | TRBJ1-4 | . | TRBV4-3 | CASSQDRHEKLFF | TGCGCCAGCAGCCAAGACCGGCATGAAAAACTGTTTTTT
many | TRBJ2-7 | TRBD2 | TRBV7-2 | CASSLDTAGEYYEQYF | TGTGCCAGCAGCTTAGACACAGCGGGGGAATACTACGAGCAGTACTTC
. | TRBJ1-1 | . | TRBV4-3 | CASSQDSGAPDLLMNTEAFF | TGCGCCAGCAGCCAAGATAGTGGGGCACCCGATCTTCTGATGAACACTGAAGCTTTCTTT
. | TRBJ1-2 | . | TRBV6-1 | CASSEWYLSGYTF | TGTGCCAGCAGTGAATGGTATTTGTCTGGCTACACCTTC
. | TRBJ2-5 | TRBD2 | TRBV20-1 | CSAQLTSGQETQYF | TGCAGTGCTCAATTGACTAGCGGACAAGAGACCCAGTACTTC
. | TRBJ2-7 | . | TRBV12-3/TRBV12-4 | CASGQLSYEQYF | TGTGCCAGTGGACAGCTATCCTACGAGCAGTACTTC
few | TRBJ1-2 | . | TRBV10-3 | CAITDETGSSNYGYTF | TGTGCCATCACCGATGAGACGGGCTCATCTAACTATGGCTACACCTTC
. | TRBJ2-7 | TRBD2 | TRBV6-1 | CAVRPTGTRVYEQYF | TGTGCCGTCCGACCAACCGGGACTAGAGTCTACGAGCAGTACTTC
. | TRBJ2-3 | TRBD1 | TRBV28 | CASRGLAGGDPDTRYF | TGTGCCAGCAGAGGTCTCGCAGGGGGCGATCCAGATACGCGGTATTTT
few | TRBJ1-1 | TRBD1 | TRBV4-3 | CASSQDVTGYTEAFF | TGCGCCAGCAGCCAAGATGTGACAGGGTACACTGAAGCTTTCTTT
. | TRBJ2-3 | TRBD1 | TRBV5-8 | CASSLGTGGNTDTQYF | TGTGCCAGCAGCTTGGGGACAGGGGGAAACACAGATACGCAGTATTTT
. | TRBJ2-7 | . | TRBV21-1 | CASSNSAQTYEQYF | TGTGCCAGCAGCAATTCGGCCCAAACCTACGAGCAGTACTTC
few | TRBJ2-5 | TRBD1 | TRBV20-1 | CSAPGTGPGETQYF | TGCAGTGCTCCCGGGACAGGACCCGGGGAGACCCAGTACTTC
few | TRBJ2-7 | . | TRBV29-1 | CSVLTDYEQYF | TGCAGCGTCTTGACTGACTACGAGCAGTACTTC
. | TRBJ2-7 | TRBD1 | TRBV29-1 | CSAAPGQGSYEQYF | TGCAGCGCCGCCCCGGGACAGGGCTCCTACGAGCAGTACTTC
. | TRBJ1-2 | . | TRBV21-1 | CASSKGDGYTF | TGTGCCAGCAGCAAGGGGGATGGCTACACCTTC
few | TRBJ1-2 | TRBD1 | TRBV10-3 | CAISLDRDFTYGYTF | TGTGCCATCAGTTTGGACAGGGACTTTACGTATGGCTACACCTTC
. | TRBJ1-1 | . | TRBV2 | CASAALREAFF | TGTGCCAGCGCGGCCCTAAGAGAAGCTTTCTTT
. | TRBJ2-7 | TRBD1 | TRBV7-2 | CASRTGVMVGEQYF | TGTGCCAGCAGAACAGGGGTAATGGTAGGCGAGCAGTACTTC
. | TRBJ2-3 | TRBD2 | TRBV20-1 | CSVPTSGAGADTQYF | TGCAGTGTCCCGACTAGCGGGGCTGGGGCAGATACGCAGTATTTT
. | TRBJ2-3 | . | TRBV20-1 | CSAQFGGDTQYF | TGCAGTGCTCAATTCGGCGGCGATACGCAGTATTTT
. | TRBJ1-2 | . | TRBV5-6 | CASSSLPEGLDYGYTF | TGTGCCAGCAGCTCACTACCAGAGGGGCTCGACTATGGCTACACCTTC
. | TRBJ1-2 | . | TRBV7-2 | CASSLRGAQGPVWGYTF | TGTGCCAGCAGCTTAAGGGGGGCGCAAGGGCCCGTTTGGGGCTACACCTTC
. | TRBJ2-7 | . | TRBV5-1 | CASSLDLSGYEQYF | TGCGCCAGCAGCTTGGATCTTAGCGGATACGAGCAGTACTTC
. | TRBJ2-3 | TRBD2 | TRBV14 | CASSQDFVRGWSGNTDTQYF | TGTGCCAGCAGCCAAGATTTCGTTCGTGGGTGGAGCGGGAACACAGATACGCAGTATTTT
few | TRBJ1-2 | . | TRBV2 | CASRTDNYGYTF | TGTGCCAGCAGGACAGATAACTATGGCTACACCTTC
. | TRBJ1-2 | . | TRBV6-1 | CASLDSARVSIYGYTF | TGTGCCAGCTTAGACAGCGCAAGAGTCTCCATCTATGGCTACACCTTC
. | TRBJ2-7 | . | TRBV28 | CASKAGLGYYEQYF | TGTGCCAGCAAAGCCGGCCTGGGTTACTACGAGCAGTACTTC
. | TRBJ1-1 | . | TRBV5-1 | CASSLQGSPNTEAFF | TGCGCCAGCAGCTTGCAGGGATCCCCGAACACTGAAGCTTTCTTT
. | TRBJ2-7 | . | TRBV6-2/TRBV6-3 | CASRGHIEQYF | TGTGCCAGCAGAGGACACATAGAGCAGTACTTC
few | TRBJ2-5 | . | TRBV5-5 | CASSFGGAIGETQYF | TGTGCCAGCAGCTTCGGAGGGGCGATTGGGGAGACCCAGTACTTC
. | TRBJ2-5 | . | TRBV12-5 | CASGWFNYGQYF | TGTGCTAGCGGCTGGTTCAACTACGGGCAGTACTTC
. | TRBJ2-1 | TRBD1 | TRBV20-1 | CSARRQGAPNEQFF | TGCAGTGCTAGGAGGCAGGGGGCACCGAATGAGCAGTTCTTC
many | TRBJ2-1 | . | TRBV4-3 | CASSQEYNEQFF | TGCGCCAGCAGCCAGGAATACAATGAGCAGTTCTTC
few | TRBJ2-5 | TRBD1 | TRBV28 | CASNPTGTAQETQYF | TGTGCCAGCAATCCAACCGGGACAGCCCAAGAGACCCAGTACTTC
many | TRBJ2-5 | TRBD2 | TRBV5-1 | CASSIGLAGRGETQYF | TGCGCCAGCAGCATCGGACTAGCGGGGAGGGGAGAGACCCAGTACTTC
. | TRBJ2-5 | . | TRBV12-3/TRBV12-4 | CASSLSLAAQTQYF | TGTGCCAGCAGTTTGAGTCTAGCCGCCCAGACCCAGTACTTC
. | TRBJ2-5 | TRBD2 | TRBV5-1 | CASSLIAGAETQYF | TGCGCCAGCAGCTTGATAGCGGGAGCGGAGACCCAGTACTTC
few | TRBJ2-7 | . | TRBV20-1 | CSARDQKGPVYEQYF | TGCAGTGCTAGAGATCAAAAGGGGCCTGTCTACGAGCAGTACTTC
. | TRBJ2-3 | . | TRBV7-2 | CASSLENPGSSTDTQYF | TGTGCCAGCAGCTTAGAGAATCCGGGATCTAGCACAGATACGCAGTATTTT
. | TRBJ2-5 | TRBD2 | TRBV4-2 | CASSQGQTGLAGDPETQYF | TGTGCCAGCAGCCAAGGGCAGACGGGACTAGCGGGAGACCCAGAGACCCAGTACTTC
few | TRBJ2-5 | TRBD1 | TRBV29-1 | CSVGGTGGAETQYF | TGCAGCGTTGGAGGGACAGGGGGCGCGGAGACCCAGTACTTC
. | TRBJ2-3 | . | TRBV27 | CASSLRRGDTQYF | TGTGCCAGCAGTTTAAGGCGGGGAGATACGCAGTATTTT